This T cell receptor beta chain emerged from a study of blood T cell dynamics during melanoma immunotherapy. Overall study results and limits: Unlike progressors, later disease-control patients had W3 repertoires gaining clonality or diversity.

Time point indicated: week 3, after first cycle of checkpoint inhibitor. This clone was recorded a few times. The antigen remains undetermined. Only in-frame clones appear in the TCRdb table, and some are missing; sequencing was by immunoSEQ multiplex PCR. The repertoire has some 5,700 clones, roughly four fifths of them found once; the top ten carry 10% to 13%. This TCR was sampled from a human donor with melanoma. The material was blood, obtained from a patient treated with checkpoint blockade.

The CDR3 DNA follows: TGTGCCAGCAGTTTATCAGGGCACGGAAACACCATATATTTT. Its protein is CASSLSGHGNTIYF. The V gene is TRBV27, the J gene TRBJ1-3; D is unclear. CDR1 and CDR2 (germline): MNHEY, SMNVEV (reference sequence). Trimming pared 0 bases from V and 4 bases from J, leaving 7 bases between. CDR3 length: 14 amino acids.